The 3 T cell receptor beta chains listed next were all sequenced from one sample in a study of shared clonotypes between healthy human individuals. Only in-frame clones appear in the TCRdb table, and some are missing; sequencing was by immunoSEQ multiplex PCR. The sample lists about 2.3 million clones; about 92% were seen once. Sequencing used naive CD4+ T cells from PBMCs. Subset here: CD45RA+ positively selected. The source is a man between 18 and 29 years old in good health. Some clones in this sample may be carry-over from other donors' samples.

V usage is TRBV7-9 and J usage is TRBJ1-1; TRBD1 aligns across 10 bases. Germline V gene sequence: CDR1 SEHNR, CDR2 FQNEAQ (reference sequence). V trimming: 5 bases; J trimming: 7 bases; junction bases outside the gene matches: 19. The CDR3 has 18 residues. The CDR3 region has the DNA TGTGCCAGCAGCCTGATAAGCCCGTTCCGGGACAGGGGACATGAAGCTTTCTTT. Protein sequence: CASSLISPFRDRGHEAFF.

The chain has TRBV28 and TRBJ1-1; 10 nucleotides match TRBD1. V lost 2 bases and J lost 11; bases outside the gene matches: 8. Germline CDR1 reads MDHEN; CDR2 reads SYDVKM. This CDR3 region has 14 residues. CDR3 DNA sequence: TGTGCCAGCAGTTTAGGGGACAGGGGAGGGGACGCTTTCTTT. This gives the protein CASSLGDRGGDAFF. Full variable domain (outside the CDR3, taken from reference TRBV28 and TRBJ1-1): DVKVTQSSRYLVKRTGEKVFLECVQDMDHENMFWYRQDPGLGLRLIYFSYDVKMKEKGDIPEGYSVSREKKERFSLILESASTNQTSMYLCASSLGDRGGDAFFGQGTRLTVV.

The chain couples TRBV2 to TRBJ2-7; no clear D gene. Germline assignment: CDR1 SNHLY and CDR2 FYNNEI. Trimming stripped 6 bases from V and 6 bases from J, with 9 bases between. CDR3 length: 11 residues. The CDR3 spells CASRGKVEQYF. CDR3 nucleotides: TGTGCCAGCAGGGGAAAAGTCGAGCAGTACTTC.